This T cell receptor beta chain was retrieved from a study of blood T cells in healthy people across ages. Study-wide findings and caveats: Roughly linear declines in TCR beta diversity per million T cells occurred with age. There was a strong correlation between TCR beta diversity and naive T cell percentage. Diversity estimated from one million T cells was considered an underestimate.

Next came a second PCR, run for about 7 to 12 cycles, which used a sample-barcoded 5' primer along with a J-beta primer mix. TCRdb re-called the 5' RACE reads with MiXCR, one entry per CDR3 protein. This sample has approximately 730,000 distinct CDR3 sequences, with about 42% found just once. Note on this clonotype: What it recognizes is unknown.

Germline V gene sequence: CDR1 MNHNY, CDR2 SVGAGI (reference sequence). The CDR3 length is 14 residues. The V and J ends lost 0 bases and 1 base respectively, with 6 bases between them. In each sample, at least 6.5 million PBMCs were isolated. The source material was blood. The clonotype was recovered from a woman in her sixties in good health. The chain is built from TRBV6-6 and TRBJ1-1; D is uncertain. This CDR3 reads CASSYSGKNTEAFF. The CDR3 DNA is TGTGCCAGCAGTTACTCAGGAAAGAACACTGAAGCTTTCTTT.